Given below is one T cell receptor (beta chain) in context. The antigen is unknown. CDR1 and CDR2 (germline): SGHRS, YFSETQ. Trimming cost V 1 base and J 7 bases; bases outside gene matches: 3. There are 13 residues in the CDR3. This sample is drawn from a study of CD8 T cells in Susac syndrome. Findings of the study overall: It was acknowledged in the study that its TCR sequencing and HLA analysis involved a relatively small number of individuals.

After extraction with the RNeasy kit, about 0.45 to 1 ug of the RNA was reverse transcribed using random hexamers. An immunoSEQ multiplex PCR amplified TCR beta CDR3 over 54 Vbeta and 13 Jbeta. TCRdb processed the immunoSEQ multiplex PCR reads anew with MiXCR; each CDR3 protein has one entry. This sample has about 120,000 distinct CDR3 sequences, with approximately 94% found just once. TCR beta was sequenced from blood CD8+ and CD4+ T cells. TEMRA cells were enriched by FACS, and CD4+ and CD8+ T cells were negatively isolated. The specimen was CD4+ T cells from PBMCs. The J gene is TRBJ1-1, the V gene TRBV5-1, with 8 bases lining up with TRBD1. The sequence came from a human donor in good health. The CDR3 region has the DNA TGCGCCAGCAGCTTGCAGGGGGCGGATGAAGCTTTCTTT. It specifies CASSLQGADEAFF.